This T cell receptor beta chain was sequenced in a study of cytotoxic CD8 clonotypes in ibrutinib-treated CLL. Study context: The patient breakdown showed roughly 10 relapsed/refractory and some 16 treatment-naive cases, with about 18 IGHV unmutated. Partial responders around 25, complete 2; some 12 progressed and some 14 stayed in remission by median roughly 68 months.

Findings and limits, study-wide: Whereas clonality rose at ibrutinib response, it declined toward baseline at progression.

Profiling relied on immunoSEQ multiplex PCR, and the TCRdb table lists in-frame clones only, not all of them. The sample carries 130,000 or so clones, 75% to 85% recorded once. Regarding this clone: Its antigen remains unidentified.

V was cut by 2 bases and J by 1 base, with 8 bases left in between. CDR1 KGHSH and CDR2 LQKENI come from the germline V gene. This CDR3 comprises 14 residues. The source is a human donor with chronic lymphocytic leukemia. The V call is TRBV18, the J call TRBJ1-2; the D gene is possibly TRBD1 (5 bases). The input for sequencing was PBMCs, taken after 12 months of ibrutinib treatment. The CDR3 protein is CASSPGTDNYGYTF. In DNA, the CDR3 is TGTGCCAGCTCACCAGGGACGGATAACTATGGCTACACCTTC.